Below, one TCR beta chain is given with its context. The data belong to a study of CD8 T cells in ankylosing spondylitis. One entry per CDR3 protein results from TCRdb running MiXCR on the 5' RACE reads. The repertoire consists of about 130,000 distinct CDR3 sequences, with around 7% occurring once and the leading ten covering more than 9%. The germline CDR1 and CDR2 sequences are SGHNT and YENEEA. This CDR3 spans 16 amino acids. V gave up 1 base and J gave up 6 bases, with 15 bases separating them. The genes are TRBV11-3 and TRBJ2-2, with D perhaps matching TRBD2 (6 bases). This receptor was identified in a male donor with ankylosing spondylitis or in good health (not recorded which). The sample was blood, either unsorted or a sorted T cell fraction (not recorded which). The CDR3 region is CASSLGGGRNAGELFF. The CDR3 nucleotides read TGTGCCAGCAGCTTAGGTGGAGGGAGAAACGCCGGGGAGCTGTTTTTT.